The source of this T cell receptor (beta chain) is a study of CD8+ T cells in alopecia areata. Study-wide background: C3H/HeJ donors with spontaneous alopecia, about 6-12 months old, supplied skin grafts to approximately 7-11-week-old female C3H/HeJ mice.

The sample holds many counts of this clone. Its matching antigen is unknown. The listed genes are named as in mouse. Sequencing ends 4 residues short of the CDR3 end; the germline J gene provides the rest. Notes on the study in general: Lesional scalp exceeded normal scalp in clonality, especially in alopecia totalis/universalis. Patients showed less clear TCR sequence sharing than mice, possibly partly because of HLA diversity. Normal skin's resident alphabeta T cells are sequenced alongside lesional scalp T cells.

Sequencing templates came from extracted RNA that was reverse transcribed into cDNA. Clones were sequenced by immunoSEQ multiplex PCR, and TCRdb holds only the in-frame ones, with some missing. The repertoire consists of around 18,000 clones, none detected only once. V was pared by 0 bases and J by 0 bases, with 0 bases of the junction left unmatched. Germline V CDR1 and CDR2: NSHNY, SYGAGN. This CDR3 is built from 14 residues. Pooled cutaneous lymph node cells were sorted using CD4, CD8alpha, NKG2D, NKG2ACE and other markers. The source is a C3H/HeJ mouse with alopecia areata. For this strain, the MHC haplotype corresponds to H2-k. V gene TRBV13-1 combines with J gene TRBJ2-7, with 7 nucleotides matching TRBD2. The specimen sequenced was CD8+ T cells sorted from a lymph node. The part of the CDR3 DNA that was read is TGTGCCAGCAGTGATGGACTGGGCTCCTAT. Translation gives CASSDGLGSY. The full CDR3 protein reads CASSDGLGSYEQYF.